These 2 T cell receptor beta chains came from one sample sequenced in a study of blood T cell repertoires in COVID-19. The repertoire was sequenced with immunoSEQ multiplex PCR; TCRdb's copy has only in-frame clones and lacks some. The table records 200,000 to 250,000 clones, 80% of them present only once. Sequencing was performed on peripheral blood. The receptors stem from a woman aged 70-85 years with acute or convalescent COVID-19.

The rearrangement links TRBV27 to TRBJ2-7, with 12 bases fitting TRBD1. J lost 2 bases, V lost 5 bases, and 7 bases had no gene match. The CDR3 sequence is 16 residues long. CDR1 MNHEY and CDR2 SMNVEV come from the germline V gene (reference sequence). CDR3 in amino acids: CASSRDRGQSTYEQYF. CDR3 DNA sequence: TGTGCCAGCAGTCGGGACAGGGGGCAATCAACCTACGAGCAGTACTTC.

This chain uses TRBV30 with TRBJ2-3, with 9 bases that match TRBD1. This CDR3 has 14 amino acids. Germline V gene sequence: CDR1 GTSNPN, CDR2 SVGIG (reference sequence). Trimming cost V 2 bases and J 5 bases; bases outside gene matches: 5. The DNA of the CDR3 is TGTGCCTGGAGTCCCAACAGGGGGCGAGATACGCAGTATTTT. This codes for CAWSPNRGRDTQYF.